This TCR beta chain emerged from a study of cytomegalovirus exposure and HLA in healthy donors. Regarding the study as a whole: Reported performance of the classifier showed diagnosis of cytomegalovirus status with high specificity and sensitivity. Later analysis indicated greater clonal expansion among HLA-associated TCR beta chains than among equally common other chains.

Vbeta (60) and Jbeta (13) primers were used in the PCR. This table comes from immunoSEQ multiplex PCR, and its TCRdb copy is limited to in-frame clones, with some not included. The ten most abundant clones cover 3.5% to 4.5% of a sample with over 100,000 clones. Remarks on this clone: Its specificity is unknown.

Germline V gives CDR1 ENHRY, CDR2 SYGVKD. Trimming removed 9 bases at V and 3 bases at J, with 8 bases between. This CDR3 is 12 amino acids long. All the people who gave samples were healthy bone marrow donors. The sample comprised PBMCs. The chain joins TRBV10-3 to TRBJ1-4; D unresolved. The receptor comes from a man aged 25-40 years in good health and CMV-seronegative. The CDR3 loop is CAIGQSNEKLFF. The CDR3 coding sequence is TGTGCCATTGGCCAGTCTAATGAAAAACTGTTTTTT.